Shown below are 8 T cell receptor beta chains from a single sample sequenced in a study of blood T cells in healthy people across ages. The use of a sample-barcoded 5' primer and a J-beta primer mix characterized a second PCR of about 7 to 12 cycles. TCRdb re-called the 5' RACE reads with MiXCR, one entry per CDR3 protein. The table records approximately 900,000 distinct CDR3 sequences, about 28% of them present only once. The same sample was also used in a study of T cells of mothers and their children.

Material for sequencing was blood. The receptors derive from a woman aged 40 to 49 in good health.

This chain joins TRBV12-5 and TRBJ1-1; unclear D gene. V was clipped by 2 bases and J by 0 bases, with 4 bases between them. The germline CDR1 and CDR2 sequences are LGHNT and FRNRAP. The CDR3 runs to 13 residues. Here the CDR3 reads CASGLSMNTEAFF. The DNA for the CDR3 is TGTGCTAGTGGTTTGTCCATGAACACTGAAGCTTTCTTT.

This clonotype has a single count. The rearrangement links TRBV4-1 to TRBJ1-2; tentative D call: TRBD1 (5 bases). This CDR3 has 13 amino acids. The V gene lost 6 bases and the J gene lost 8 bases, with 16 bases spanning the gap. Germline CDR1 is MGHRA and CDR2 is YSYEKL. The CDR3 region has the DNA TGCGCCAGCAGATCCACAAGGGGAAGAGGCTACACCTTC. Encoded protein: CASRSTRGRGYTF.

This chain joins TRBV10-3 and TRBJ2-7, with TRBD2 matching over 8 bases. Germline assignment: CDR1 ENHRY and CDR2 SYGVKD. The CDR3 is 16 residues long. Trimming cost V 3 bases and J 7 bases; bases outside gene matches: 14. The CDR3 DNA is TGTGCCATCAGTGAAGGGGGTAGCGGGGCAGTTGGGGAGCAGTACTTC. Translation: CAISEGGSGAVGEQYF.

This chain uses TRBV4-3 with TRBJ2-7; 11 bases match TRBD2. V was clipped by 1 base and J by 0 bases; unmatched bases: 8. This CDR3 has 18 residues. Germline V gives CDR1 LGHNA, CDR2 YSLEER. The chain's CDR3 is CASSQVASGGLSSYEQYF. CDR3 nucleotide sequence: TGCGCCAGCAGCCAAGTGGCTAGCGGGGGGCTTTCCTCCTACGAGCAGTACTTC.

The genes are TRBV4-2 and TRBJ2-7; D gene uncertain. This CDR3 is 11 amino acids long. The V gene's germline CDR1 is LGHNA and CDR2 YNFKEQ. V lost 4 bases and J 7 bases, leaving 8 bases between the germline ends. The CDR3 coding sequence is TGTGCCAGCAGCCCTGGATTAGAGCAGTACTTC. This sequence encodes CASSPGLEQYF.

The chain couples TRBV18 to TRBJ2-5; TRBD2 is a possible D gene (5 bases). In germline, CDR1 is KGHSH, CDR2 LQKENI. V shed 4 bases and J shed 9 bases, with 18 bases lying between them. There are 14 residues in the CDR3. Here the CDR3 reads CASSRSGAEEAQYF. The CDR3 DNA is TGTGCCAGCTCACGATCCGGTGCGGAGGAGGCCCAGTACTTC. Using reference TRBV18 and TRBJ2-5 for the parts outside the CDR3, the full variable domain is NAGVMQNPRHLVRRRGQEARLRCSPMKGHSHVYWYRQLPEEGLKFMVYLQKENIIDESGMPKERFSAEFPKEGPSILRIQQVVRGDSAAYFCASSRSGAEEAQYFGPGTRLLVL.

V and J are TRBV10-3 and TRBJ2-2; 7 bases are shared with TRBD2. J was trimmed by 0 bases and V by 3 bases; bases with no gene match: 1. This CDR3 is built from 15 residues. Germline CDR1 is ENHRY and CDR2 is SYGVKD. This CDR3 reads CAISEAGSNTGELFF. CDR3 DNA sequence: TGTGCCATCAGTGAAGCGGGATCGAACACCGGGGAGCTGTTTTTT.

This clonotype showed up just a few times. The V and J genes are TRBV19 and TRBJ2-1; weak D call: TRBD1 (6 bases). V dropped 4 bases and J dropped 13 bases, with 17 bases sitting between them. Germline V CDR1 and CDR2: LNHDA, SQIVND (reference sequence). CDR3 size: 13 residues. Here the CDR3 reads CASSSRQEHTQFF. For the CDR3, the DNA is TGTGCCAGTAGTAGTCGACAGGAACACACTCAGTTCTTC.